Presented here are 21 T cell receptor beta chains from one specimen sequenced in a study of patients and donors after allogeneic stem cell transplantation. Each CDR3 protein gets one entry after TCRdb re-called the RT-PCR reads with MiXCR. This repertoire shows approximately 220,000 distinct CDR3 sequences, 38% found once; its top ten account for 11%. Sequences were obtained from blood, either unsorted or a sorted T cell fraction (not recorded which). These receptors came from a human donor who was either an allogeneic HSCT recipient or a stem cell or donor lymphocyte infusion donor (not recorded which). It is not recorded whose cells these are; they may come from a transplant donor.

The CDR3 is CASSHIGRGNTDTQYF. CDR3 nucleotide sequence: TGTGCCAGCAGCCACATAGGGCGGGGGAACACAGATACGCAGTATTTT. This chain connects TRBV6-5 to TRBJ2-3, with 7 bases matching TRBD2. Trimming took 6 bases from V and 2 from J; bases not matched to a gene: 11. The CDR3 has 16 amino acids. Germline assignment: CDR1 MNHEY and CDR2 SVGAGI.

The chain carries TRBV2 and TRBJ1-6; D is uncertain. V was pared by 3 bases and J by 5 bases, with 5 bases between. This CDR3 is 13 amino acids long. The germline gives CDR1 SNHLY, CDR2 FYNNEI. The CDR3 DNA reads TGTGCCAGCAGTGATCAGGATAATTCACCCCTCCACTTT. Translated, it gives CASSDQDNSPLHF.

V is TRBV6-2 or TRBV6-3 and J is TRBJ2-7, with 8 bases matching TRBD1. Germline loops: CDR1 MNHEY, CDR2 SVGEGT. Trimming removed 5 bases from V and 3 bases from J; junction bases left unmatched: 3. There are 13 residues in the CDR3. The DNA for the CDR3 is TGTGCCAGCAGTCACGACAGGGGCTACGAGCAGTACTTC. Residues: CASSHDRGYEQYF.

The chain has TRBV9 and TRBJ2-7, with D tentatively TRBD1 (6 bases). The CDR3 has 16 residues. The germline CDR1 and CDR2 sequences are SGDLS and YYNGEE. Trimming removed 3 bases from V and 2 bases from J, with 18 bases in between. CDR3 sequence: CASSADYSGATYEQYF. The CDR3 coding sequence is TGTGCCAGCAGCGCCGACTATTCAGGGGCCACCTACGAGCAGTACTTC. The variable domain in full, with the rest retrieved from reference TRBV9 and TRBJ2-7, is DSGVTQTPKHLITATGQRVTLRCSPRSGDLSVYWYQQSLDQGLQFLIQYYNGEERAKGNILERFSAQQFPDLHSELNLSSLELGDSALYFCASSADYSGATYEQYFGPGTRLTVT.

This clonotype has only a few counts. The CDR3, as DNA: TGCGCCAGCAGCTTCGGACGTGAACCCCCGGGGGGCAATCAGCCCCAGCATTTT. Translating gives CASSFGREPPGGNQPQHF. The chain uses TRBV5-1 and TRBJ1-5; D might be TRBD1 (5 bases). The CDR3 extends over 18 amino acids. Germline values: CDR1 SGHRS, CDR2 YFSETQ. V dropped 2 bases and J dropped 2 bases, with 20 bases sitting between them.

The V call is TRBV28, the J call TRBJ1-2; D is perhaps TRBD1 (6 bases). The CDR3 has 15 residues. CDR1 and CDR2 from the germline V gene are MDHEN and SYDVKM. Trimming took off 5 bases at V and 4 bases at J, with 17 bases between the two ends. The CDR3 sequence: CASSPTQGRGYGYTF. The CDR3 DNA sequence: TGTGCCAGCAGTCCCACACAGGGACGGGGCTATGGCTACACCTTC.

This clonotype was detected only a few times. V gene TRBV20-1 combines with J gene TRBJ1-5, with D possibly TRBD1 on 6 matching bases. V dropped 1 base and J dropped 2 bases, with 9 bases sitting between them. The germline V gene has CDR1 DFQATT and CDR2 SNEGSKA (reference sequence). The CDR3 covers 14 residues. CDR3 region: CSARANRGNQPQHF. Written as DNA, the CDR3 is TGCAGTGCTAGAGCAAACAGGGGCAATCAGCCCCAGCATTTT.

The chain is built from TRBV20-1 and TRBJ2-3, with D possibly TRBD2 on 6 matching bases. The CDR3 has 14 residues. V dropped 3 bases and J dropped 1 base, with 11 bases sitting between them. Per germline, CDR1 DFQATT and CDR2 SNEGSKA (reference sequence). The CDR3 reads CSASSGDGTDTQYF. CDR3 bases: TGCAGTGCTAGTTCGGGGGACGGCACAGATACGCAGTATTTT.

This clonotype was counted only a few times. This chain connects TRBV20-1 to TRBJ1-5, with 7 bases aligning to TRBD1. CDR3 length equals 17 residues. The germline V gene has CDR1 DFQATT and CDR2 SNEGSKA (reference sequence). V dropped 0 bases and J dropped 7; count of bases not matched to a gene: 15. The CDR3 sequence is CSARDRQGYDRVQPQHF. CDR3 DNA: TGCAGTGCTAGAGATAGACAGGGTTATGACAGGGTACAGCCCCAGCATTTT.

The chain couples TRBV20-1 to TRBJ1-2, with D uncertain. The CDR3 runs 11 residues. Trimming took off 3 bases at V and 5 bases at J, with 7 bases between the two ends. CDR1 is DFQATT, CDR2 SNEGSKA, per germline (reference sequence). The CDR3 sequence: CSASLRYGYTF. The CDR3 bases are TGCAGTGCTAGTTTGCGGTATGGCTACACCTTC.

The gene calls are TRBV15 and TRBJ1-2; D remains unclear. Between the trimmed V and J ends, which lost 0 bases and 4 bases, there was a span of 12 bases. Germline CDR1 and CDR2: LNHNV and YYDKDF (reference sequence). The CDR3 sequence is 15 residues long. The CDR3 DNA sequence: TGTGCCACCAGCAGAGATCGGTCAGACCTCTATGGCTACACCTTC. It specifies CATSRDRSDLYGYTF.

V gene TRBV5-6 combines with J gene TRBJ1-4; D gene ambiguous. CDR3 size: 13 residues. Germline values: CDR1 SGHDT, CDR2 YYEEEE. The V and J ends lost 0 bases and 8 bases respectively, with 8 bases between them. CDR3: CASSLGGVEKLFF. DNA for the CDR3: TGTGCCAGCAGCTTGGGAGGCGTGGAAAAACTGTTTTTT.

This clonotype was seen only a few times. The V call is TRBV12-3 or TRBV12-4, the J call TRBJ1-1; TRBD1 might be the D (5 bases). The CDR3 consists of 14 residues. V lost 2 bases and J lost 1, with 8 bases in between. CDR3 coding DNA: TGTGCCAGCAGTTTATGGGGCGGGAACACTGAAGCTTTCTTT. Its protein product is CASSLWGGNTEAFF.

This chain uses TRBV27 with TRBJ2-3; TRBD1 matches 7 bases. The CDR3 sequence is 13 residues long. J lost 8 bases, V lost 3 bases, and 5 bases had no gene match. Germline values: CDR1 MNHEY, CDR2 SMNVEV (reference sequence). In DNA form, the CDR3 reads TGTGCCAGCAGTTTCACAGGGGTTAGTACGCAGTATTTT. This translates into CASSFTGVSTQYF.

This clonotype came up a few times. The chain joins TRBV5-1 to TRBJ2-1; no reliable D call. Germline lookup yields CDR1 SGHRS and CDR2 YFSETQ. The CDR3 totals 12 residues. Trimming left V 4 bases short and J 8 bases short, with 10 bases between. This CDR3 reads CASSPDLDEQFF. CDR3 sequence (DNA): TGCGCCAGCAGCCCCGACTTGGATGAGCAGTTCTTC.

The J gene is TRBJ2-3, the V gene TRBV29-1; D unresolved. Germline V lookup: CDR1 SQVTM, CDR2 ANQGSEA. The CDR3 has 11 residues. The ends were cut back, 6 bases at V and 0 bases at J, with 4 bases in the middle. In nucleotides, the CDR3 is TGCAGCGTCGTGAGCACAGATACGCAGTATTTT. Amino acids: CSVVSTDTQYF.

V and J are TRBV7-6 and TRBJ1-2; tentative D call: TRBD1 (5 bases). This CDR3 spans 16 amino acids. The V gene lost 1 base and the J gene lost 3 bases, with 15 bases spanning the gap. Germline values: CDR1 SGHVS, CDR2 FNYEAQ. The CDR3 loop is CASSLGSAAGDYGYTF. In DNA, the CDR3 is TGTGCCAGCAGCTTAGGATCAGCGGCGGGGGACTATGGCTACACCTTC.

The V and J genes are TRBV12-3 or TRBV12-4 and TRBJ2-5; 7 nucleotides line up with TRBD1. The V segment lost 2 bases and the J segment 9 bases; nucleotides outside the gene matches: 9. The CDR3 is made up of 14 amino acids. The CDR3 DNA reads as TGTGCCAGCAGTTTAACCAGGGGGTTTTTGGCCCAGTACTTC. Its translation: CASSLTRGFLAQYF.

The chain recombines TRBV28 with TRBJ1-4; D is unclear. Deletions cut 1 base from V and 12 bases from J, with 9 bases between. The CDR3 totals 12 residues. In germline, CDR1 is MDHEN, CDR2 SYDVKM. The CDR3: CASSLYDSELFF. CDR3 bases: TGTGCCAGCAGTTTATATGACTCGGAACTGTTTTTT.

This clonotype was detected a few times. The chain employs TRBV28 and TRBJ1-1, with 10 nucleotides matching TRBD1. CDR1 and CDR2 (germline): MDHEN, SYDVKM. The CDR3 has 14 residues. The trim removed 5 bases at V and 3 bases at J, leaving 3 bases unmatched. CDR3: CASSAGTGDTEAFF. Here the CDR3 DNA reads TGTGCCAGCAGTGCCGGGACAGGGGACACTGAAGCTTTCTTT. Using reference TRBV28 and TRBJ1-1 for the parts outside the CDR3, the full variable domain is DVKVTQSSRYLVKRTGEKVFLECVQDMDHENMFWYRQDPGLGLRLIYFSYDVKMKEKGDIPEGYSVSREKKERFSLILESASTNQTSMYLCASSAGTGDTEAFFGQGTRLTVV.

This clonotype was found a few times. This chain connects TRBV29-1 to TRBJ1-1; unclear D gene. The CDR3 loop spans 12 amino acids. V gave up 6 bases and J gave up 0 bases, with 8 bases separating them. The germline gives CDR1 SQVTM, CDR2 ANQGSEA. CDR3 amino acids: CSVEDLNTEAFF. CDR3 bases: TGCAGCGTCGAGGACCTGAACACTGAAGCTTTCTTT.